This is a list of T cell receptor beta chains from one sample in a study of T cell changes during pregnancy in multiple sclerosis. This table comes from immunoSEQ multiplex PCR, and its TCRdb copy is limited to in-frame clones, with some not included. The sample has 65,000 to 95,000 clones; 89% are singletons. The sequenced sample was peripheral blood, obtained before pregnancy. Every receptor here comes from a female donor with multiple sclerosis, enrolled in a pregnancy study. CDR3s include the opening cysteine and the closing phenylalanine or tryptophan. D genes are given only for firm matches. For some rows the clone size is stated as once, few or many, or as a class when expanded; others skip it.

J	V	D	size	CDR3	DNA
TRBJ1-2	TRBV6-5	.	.	CASSSGQSGYTF	TGTGCCAGCAGTTCCGGACAAAGTGGCTACACCTTC
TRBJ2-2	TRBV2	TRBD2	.	CASSELASGGGNTGELFF	TGTGCCAGCAGTGAACTGGCTAGCGGGGGGGGCAACACCGGGGAGCTGTTTTTT
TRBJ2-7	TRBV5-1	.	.	CASSLYRYEQYF	TGCGCCAGCAGCTTGTACCGGTACGAGCAGTACTTC
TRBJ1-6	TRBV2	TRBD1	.	CASSEIGQGYSPLHF	TGTGCCAGCAGTGAAATAGGACAGGGGTATTCACCCCTCCACTTT
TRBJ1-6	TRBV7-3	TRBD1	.	CASSTQQGGRSPLHF	TGTGCCAGCAGCACACAACAGGGGGGAAGGTCACCCCTCCACTTT
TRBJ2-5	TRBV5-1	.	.	CASSLASGVQETQYF	TGCGCCAGCAGCTTGGCCTCCGGGGTTCAAGAGACCCAGTACTTC
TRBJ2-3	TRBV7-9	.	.	CASSPSGTTDTQYF	TGTGCCAGCAGCCCCAGCGGAACAACAGATACGCAGTATTTT
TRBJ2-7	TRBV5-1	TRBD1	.	CASSLLGTGDEQYF	TGCGCCAGCAGCTTGCTCGGGACAGGGGACGAGCAGTACTTC
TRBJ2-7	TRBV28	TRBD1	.	CASSLSPGQDYEQYF	TGTGCCAGCAGTTTATCCCCTGGACAGGACTACGAGCAGTACTTC
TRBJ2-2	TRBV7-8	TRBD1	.	CASSWGRQGRYTGELFF	TGTGCCAGCAGCTGGGGTCGACAGGGGCGCTACACCGGGGAGCTGTTTTTT
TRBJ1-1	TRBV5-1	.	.	CASSLWAGNTEAFF	TGCGCCAGCAGCTTGTGGGCAGGGAACACTGAAGCTTTCTTT
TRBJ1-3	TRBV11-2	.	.	CASSSRDFPLSGNTIYF	TGTGCCAGCAGCTCCAGGGACTTTCCCCTCTCTGGAAACACCATATATTTT
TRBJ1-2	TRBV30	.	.	CAWSVVRGYGYTF	TGTGCCTGGAGTGTAGTCAGGGGCTATGGCTACACCTTC
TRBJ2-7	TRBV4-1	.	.	CASSSRDTATYEQYF	TGCGCCAGCAGCTCCCGGGACACGGCTACCTACGAGCAGTACTTC
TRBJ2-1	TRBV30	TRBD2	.	CAYGLAGEQFF	TGTGCCTACGGACTAGCCGGTGAGCAGTTCTTC
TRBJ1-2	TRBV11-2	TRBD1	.	CASSSFLGQGRGYTF	TGTGCCAGCAGCTCGTTCTTAGGACAGGGTCGAGGCTACACCTTC
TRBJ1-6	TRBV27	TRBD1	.	CASSRQGYSPLHF	TGTGCCAGCTCACGACAGGGGTATTCACCCCTCCACTTT
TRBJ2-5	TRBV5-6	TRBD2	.	CASSLQGTSGPGTQYF	TGTGCCAGCAGCTTACAAGGGACTAGCGGTCCCGGGACCCAGTACTTC
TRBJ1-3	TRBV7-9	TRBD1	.	CASSLRPTGEGNTIYF	TGTGCCAGCAGCTTGAGACCTACAGGGGAAGGCAACACCATATATTTT
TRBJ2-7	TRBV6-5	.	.	CASSYGHQFSYEQYF	TGTGCCAGCAGTTACGGACACCAATTCTCCTACGAGCAGTACTTC
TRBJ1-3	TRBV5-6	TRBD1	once	CASSLITGAGNTIYF	TGTGCCAGCAGCTTGATCACAGGGGCTGGAAACACCATATATTTT
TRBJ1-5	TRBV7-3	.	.	CASSLDRNQPQHF	TGTGCCAGCAGCTTAGACAGGAATCAGCCCCAGCATTTT
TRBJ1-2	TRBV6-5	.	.	CASSYGGYGYTF	TGTGCCAGCAGTTATGGCGGCTATGGCTACACCTTC
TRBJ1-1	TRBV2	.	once	CASQGATEAFF	TGTGCCAGCCAAGGGGCCACTGAAGCTTTCTTT
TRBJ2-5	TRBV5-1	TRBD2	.	CASSWGGETQYF	TGCGCCAGCAGCTGGGGGGGAGAGACCCAGTACTTC
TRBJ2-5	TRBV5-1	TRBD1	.	CASSGTGPRVETQYF	TGCGCCAGCAGCGGGACAGGCCCGCGGGTTGAGACCCAGTACTTC
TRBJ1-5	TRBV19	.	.	CASSLNFNQPQHF	TGTGCCAGTAGTCTAAATTTCAATCAGCCCCAGCATTTT
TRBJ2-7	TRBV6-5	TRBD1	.	CASSSTGTGTYEQYF	TGTGCCAGCAGCTCGACCGGGACAGGGACCTACGAGCAGTACTTC
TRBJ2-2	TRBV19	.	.	CASSIPGHITGELFF	TGTGCCAGTAGTATACCGGGACACATTACCGGGGAGCTGTTTTTT
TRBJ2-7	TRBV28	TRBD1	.	CASSSPGQGIPYEQYF	TGTGCCAGCAGTTCACCGGGACAGGGGATCCCCTACGAGCAGTACTTC
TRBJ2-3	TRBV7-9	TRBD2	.	CASSLGVAGGPDTQYF	TGTGCCAGCAGCTTAGGCGTAGCGGGGGGGCCAGATACGCAGTATTTT
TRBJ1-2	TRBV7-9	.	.	CASSLGTGSDYGYTF	TGTGCCAGCAGCCTCGGAACAGGGAGTGACTATGGCTACACCTTC
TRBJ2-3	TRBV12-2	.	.	CASRLEGVLVTDTQYF	TGTGCAAGTCGTCTCGAAGGGGTCCTAGTCACAGATACGCAGTATTTT
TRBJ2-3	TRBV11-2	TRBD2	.	CASSSPIQREARPDTQYF	TGTGCCAGCAGCTCCCCTATACAGCGGGAAGCTCGGCCAGATACGCAGTATTTT
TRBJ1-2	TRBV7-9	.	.	CASSLQGTTNYGYTF	TGTGCCAGCAGCCTCCAGGGGACCACTAACTATGGCTACACCTTC
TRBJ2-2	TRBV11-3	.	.	CASSSGGGELFF	TGTGCCAGCAGCTCCGGAGGGGGGGAGCTGTTTTTT
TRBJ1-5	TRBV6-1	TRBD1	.	CASRPGTGMHQPQHF	TGTGCCAGCAGGCCCGGGACAGGGATGCATCAGCCCCAGCATTTT
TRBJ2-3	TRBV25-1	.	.	CASSAGTGTDTQYF	TGTGCCAGCAGTGCGGGGACTGGCACAGATACGCAGTATTTT
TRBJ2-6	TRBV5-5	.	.	CASSFWLSGANVLTF	TGTGCCAGCAGCTTTTGGCTCTCTGGGGCCAACGTCCTGACTTTC
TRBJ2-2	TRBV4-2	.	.	CASSQPLNTGELFF	TGTGCCAGCAGCCAACCCTTAAACACCGGGGAGCTGTTTTTT
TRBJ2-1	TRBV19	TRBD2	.	CASSILAGGGEQFF	TGTGCCAGTAGTATACTAGCGGGGGGCGGTGAGCAGTTCTTC
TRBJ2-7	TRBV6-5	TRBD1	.	CASSHRDRFSYEQYF	TGTGCCAGCAGTCACCGGGACAGGTTCTCCTACGAGCAGTACTTC
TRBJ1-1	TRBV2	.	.	CASSEGQGEAFF	TGTGCCAGCAGTGAAGGTCAGGGAGAAGCTTTCTTT
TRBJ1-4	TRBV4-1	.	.	CASSQDRGTNEKLFF	TGCGCCAGCAGCCAAGACAGGGGCACTAATGAAAAACTGTTTTTT
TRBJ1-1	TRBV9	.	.	CASSVLGTEGEAFF	TGTGCCAGCAGCGTACTGGGCACGGAAGGTGAAGCTTTCTTT
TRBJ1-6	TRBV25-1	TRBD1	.	CASSATQGSLGFLSPLHF	TGTGCCAGCAGTGCGACACAGGGGTCCTTGGGGTTCCTTTCACCCCTCCACTTT
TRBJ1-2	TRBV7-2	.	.	CASSPQGGSGYTF	TGTGCCAGCAGCCCACAGGGTGGGAGTGGCTACACCTTC
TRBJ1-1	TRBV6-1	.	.	CASSEGGAWDTEAFF	TGTGCCAGCAGTGAAGGAGGCGCCTGGGACACTGAAGCTTTCTTT
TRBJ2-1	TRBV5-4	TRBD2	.	CASSLPAGGPYNEQFF	TGTGCCAGCAGCTTACCTGCGGGGGGGCCCTACAATGAGCAGTTCTTC
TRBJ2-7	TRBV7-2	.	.	CASSLVGRVHEQYF	TGTGCCAGCAGCCTAGTGGGGCGCGTCCACGAGCAGTACTTC
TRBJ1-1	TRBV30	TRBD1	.	CAWSGPGQGSTGTEAFF	TGTGCCTGGAGTGGGCCGGGACAGGGGTCGACGGGCACTGAAGCTTTCTTT
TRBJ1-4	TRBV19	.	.	CASSMGGSGEKLFF	TGTGCCAGTAGTATGGGGGGTTCAGGTGAAAAACTGTTTTTT
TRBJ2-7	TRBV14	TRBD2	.	CASSSGTSGGLEQYF	TGTGCCAGCAGCTCCGGGACTAGCGGGGGACTCGAGCAGTACTTC
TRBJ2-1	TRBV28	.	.	CASIVAGLTYNEQFF	TGTGCCAGCATAGTTGCGGGGCTCACCTACAATGAGCAGTTCTTC